Listed here is a single T cell receptor beta chain. The antigen remains undetermined. The TCR beta libraries were generated through quantitative 5'-RACE incorporating molecular barcodes. One entry per CDR3 protein results from TCRdb running MiXCR on the 5' RACE reads. The table lists about 200,000 distinct CDR3 sequences, more than 10% of them singletons. CDR1 and CDR2 from the germline V gene are SEHNR and FQNEAQ (reference sequence). There are 13 residues in the CDR3. With 7 bases removed from V and 6 bases from J, the gap between germline ends came to 16 bases. The data were taken from a study of CD8 T cells in ankylosing spondylitis. Study-level points and caveats: Peripheral blood held disease-linked clones only at relatively low frequency, and these were CD8+. The authors reported significant enrichment of disease-linked clones in matched ankylosing spondylitis synovial fluid.

This TCR derives from a male donor with ankylosing spondylitis or in good health (not recorded which). Sequencing was carried out using blood, either unsorted or a sorted T cell fraction (not recorded which). V gene TRBV7-9 combines with J gene TRBJ2-7; D is possibly TRBD2 (6 bases). The CDR3 DNA is TGTGCCAGCACCCCCGGGGGAGAAAGCGAGCAGTACTTC. It specifies CASTPGGESEQYF.